The sequence of this T cell receptor (beta chain) was determined in a study of persistence of HIV-infected CD4 T cells. Notes on this clone: Antigen unknown.

Broader study findings: Degenerate expanded CDR3beta sequences were enriched among CMV- and Gag-responding cells. TCRbeta richness was lower in CMV- and Gag-responding cells than in anti-CD3/anti-CD28-responding cells.

Cells were stimulated with overlapping HIV-1 Gag 15-mer peptides. CD40L/CD69 double-negative CD45RO-high memory CD4+ T cells were collected. The V segment lost 5 bases and the J segment 4 bases; nucleotides outside the gene matches: 5. Germline assignment: CDR1 SGHRS and CDR2 YFSETQ. CDR3 size: 13 residues. The libraries were made with immunoSEQ version 4 in survey mode. Genomic DNA was diluted to 9 to 10 ng/uL, up to roughly 1 ug per sample. Produced via immunoSEQ multiplex PCR; TCRdb's table is partial and in-frame only. The table includes tens of thousands of clones, 75% to 85% detected once. The receptor was isolated from an adult woman with HIV who was CMV-seropositive. This sequence joins TRBV5-1 and TRBJ1-1; 7 bases are a match to TRBD1. The specimen was CD4+ T cells sorted from PBMCs after roughly 18-hour stimulation, collected from a patient who received antiretroviral therapy. The CDR3 reads CASREGATTEAFF. CDR3 nucleotide sequence: TGCGCCAGCAGGGAGGGGGCAACCACTGAAGCTTTCTTT.